This TCR beta chain was recorded in a study of blood T cell repertoires in COVID-19. Study overall: T cells, B-cell-depleted T cells, or PBMCs supplied cDNA or gDNA.

CDR1 and CDR2 (germline): SNHLY, FYNNEI. The CDR3 contains 14 residues. V lost 6 bases, J lost 3 bases, and 6 bases stayed unmatched. The study drew participants aged about 18 to 89 years from approximately 25 US areas. Original processing methods: How many nucleated cells were present was estimated from reference gene primer amplification. The table came from immunoSEQ multiplex PCR; TCRdb's copy has only in-frame clones and leaves some out. V, J and clone size derive from that table, while D and trimming were established from the DNA sequence. The sample holds some 200,000 clones, 81% seen once. This clone has only one observation.

Input material: PBMCs or T cells enriched from blood (not recorded which). The sequence was obtained from a woman in her forties or fifties with acute COVID-19. The rearrangement links TRBV2 to TRBJ1-2; 8 bases fit TRBD1. CDR3 in DNA: TGTGCCAGCAGCCCTACGGGACAGGACTATGGCTACACCTTC. It is translated as CASSPTGQDYGYTF.